This T cell receptor (beta chain) emerged from a study of shared clonotypes between healthy human individuals. The CDR3 runs 14 residues. Germline V gene lookup returns CDR1 SGHRS and CDR2 YFSETQ. V shed 1 base and J shed 3 bases, with 7 bases lying between them. Sequenced by immunoSEQ multiplex PCR; TCRdb stores in-frame clones only, minus some. This sample has some 1,100,000 clones, with around 78% found just once. Sequenced sample: memory CD4+ T cells from PBMCs. Subset given: CD45RA-negative fraction. The V call is TRBV5-1, the J call TRBJ2-2; D unclear. The clonotype originates from a man younger than 30 in good health. Some clones in this sample may be carry-over from other donors' samples. CDR3 nucleotides: TGCGCCAGCAGCTTGATAGGCTACACCGGGGAGCTGTTTTTT. Its translation: CASSLIGYTGELFF.